A single sample is the source of the 16 T cell receptor beta chains below, sequenced in a study of blood T cell repertoires in COVID-19. Only in-frame clones appear in the TCRdb table, and some are missing; sequencing was by immunoSEQ multiplex PCR. The table lists about 220,000 clones, 85% to 90% of them singletons. Sequencing was carried out using PBMCs or T cells enriched from blood (not recorded which). The receptors were sampled from a man younger than 40 who had been exposed to COVID-19.

This chain uses TRBV5-1 with TRBJ1-3, with D perhaps matching TRBD1 (6 bases). The CDR3 length is 14 residues. The germline CDR1 and CDR2 sequences are SGHRS and YFSETQ. Trimming left V 4 bases short and J 4 bases short, with 12 bases between. The CDR3: CASSPTTGGNTIYF. As DNA, the CDR3 is TGCGCCAGCAGCCCTACGACAGGCGGAAACACCATATATTTT.

The gene calls are TRBV10-3 and TRBJ1-3, with no clear D. The CDR3 has 16 residues. Germline CDR1 reads ENHRY; CDR2 reads SYGVKD. V lost 3 bases and J 2 bases, leaving 14 bases between the germline ends. The CDR3 DNA is TGTGCCATCAGTGATTCGATTGGAGGCACTGGAAACACCATATATTTT. This gives the protein CAISDSIGGTGNTIYF.

A word on this clone: The junction and the germline gene differ at one end; a read error may be behind it. This chain uses TRBV19 with TRBJ1-1; no clear D. There are 13 residues in the CDR3. Germline CDR1 and CDR2: LNHDA and SQIVND (reference sequence). Here the CDR3 reads CTSSIAGYTEAFF. CDR3 bases: TGTACCAGTAGTATTGCGGGCTACACTGAAGCTTTCTTT.

This clone was seen once. The J gene is TRBJ2-3, the V gene TRBV5-1; 7 bases map to TRBD1. The CDR3 sequence is 14 residues long. Germline V CDR1 and CDR2: SGHRS, YFSETQ. With V trimmed by 3 bases and J by 1 base, 2 bases remained unmatched. CDR3: CASSSGQGTDTQYF. CDR3 nucleotide sequence: TGCGCCAGCAGCTCTGGACAGGGCACAGATACGCAGTATTTT. The whole variable domain, remainder taken from reference TRBV5-1 and TRBJ2-3, is KAGVTQTPRYLIKTRGQQVTLSCSPISGHRSVSWYQQTPGQGLQFLFEYFSETQRNKGNFPGRFSGRQFSNSRSEMNVSTLELGDSALYLCASSSGQGTDTQYFGPGTRLTVL.

The DNA of the CDR3 is TGCAGCGTTGAAGCGCACTCTATCGGACTATATGGCTACACCTTC. Encoded protein: CSVEAHSIGLYGYTF. The gene calls are TRBV29-1 and TRBJ1-2; D ambiguous. The CDR3 extends over 15 amino acids. Trimming cost V 1 base and J 5 bases, with 17 bases left between them. Germline-derived CDR1 and CDR2 are SQVTM and ANQGSEA.

The gene calls are TRBV27 and TRBJ1-2; maybe TRBD1 (5 bases). The CDR3 length is 14 residues. The V gene's germline CDR1 is MNHEY and CDR2 SMNVEV (reference sequence). The germline V and J ends were trimmed by 5 bases and 6 bases, with 16 bases remaining between them. The CDR3 region is CASSPSPGLNGYTF. The CDR3 coding sequence is TGTGCCAGCAGTCCAAGCCCAGGGTTAAATGGCTACACCTTC.

The V gene is TRBV19, the J gene TRBJ1-3; TRBD1 aligns across 7 bases. Germline loops: CDR1 LNHDA, CDR2 SQIVND (reference sequence). Trimming removed 6 bases from V and 2 bases from J; junction bases left unmatched: 13. The CDR3 contains 17 residues. CDR3 in amino acids: CASSPVGQTRTGNTIYF. In nucleotides, the CDR3 is TGTGCCAGTAGCCCAGTGGGACAGACTCGTACTGGAAACACCATATATTTT.

The CDR3 is CASSAQGVGSPLHF. CDR3 DNA: TGTGCCAGCAGCGCCCAGGGTGTTGGGTCACCCCTCCACTTT. The chain couples TRBV6-5 to TRBJ1-6, with a weak D call TRBD1 (5 bases). Trimming took 6 bases from V and 10 from J, leaving 16 bases between them. The CDR3 consists of 14 residues. Germline V lookup: CDR1 MNHEY, CDR2 SVGAGI.

This clone is a singleton in its sample. V and J are TRBV19 and TRBJ1-5; 7 bases are a match to TRBD1. V lost 7 bases, J lost 2 bases, and 8 bases stayed unmatched. The germline gives CDR1 LNHDA, CDR2 SQIVND (reference sequence). The CDR3 extends over 15 amino acids. CDR3 protein: CASIRGATGNQPQHF. CDR3 nucleotides: TGTGCCAGTATCAGGGGGGCGACGGGCAATCAGCCCCAGCATTTT.

The chain uses TRBV19 and TRBJ1-1, with TRBD1 matching 9 bases. J was trimmed by 4 bases and V by 9 bases; bases with no gene match: 6. Germline loops: CDR1 LNHDA, CDR2 SQIVND (reference sequence). This CDR3 has 13 amino acids. CDR3 coding DNA: TGTGCCAGCCGGGACAGGGCTGGCACTGAAGCTTTCTTT. Residues: CASRDRAGTEAFF.

The chain recombines TRBV15 with TRBJ1-4; D unclear. The CDR3 is 14 residues long. Germline V gives CDR1 LNHNV, CDR2 YYDKDF (reference sequence). With 0 bases removed from V and 6 bases from J, the gap between germline ends came to 8 bases. The CDR3 region has the DNA TGTGCCACCAGCAGAGATTACATGGATGAAAAACTGTTTTTT. It codes for CATSRDYMDEKLFF.

V usage is TRBV27 and J usage is TRBJ2-3; TRBD1 matches 7 bases. The CDR3 contains 17 residues. Per the germline V gene, CDR1 is MNHEY and CDR2 is SMNVEV (reference sequence). J lost 0 bases, V lost 8 bases, and 14 bases had no gene match. The CDR3: CASGVGRQGISTDTQYF. The CDR3 nucleotides are TGTGCCAGCGGCGTGGGTCGACAGGGTATTAGCACAGATACGCAGTATTTT.

This chain uses TRBV19 with TRBJ2-2, with D uncertain. Germline V CDR1 and CDR2: LNHDA, SQIVND (reference sequence). This CDR3 comprises 15 residues. Trimming cost V 5 bases and J 0 bases, with 10 bases left between them. CDR3 nucleotide sequence: TGTGCCAGTAGTTTATTTCGCGCGAACACCGGGGAGCTGTTTTTT. Translation gives CASSLFRANTGELFF.

V is TRBV20-1 and J is TRBJ1-2; no firm D call. V dropped 3 bases and J dropped 8 bases, with 10 bases sitting between them. Germline V gene data show CDR1 as DFQATT and CDR2 as SNEGSKA (reference sequence). The CDR3 is made up of 11 amino acids. The CDR3, as DNA: TGCAGTGCTAGGCGTGTAGAAGGCTACACCTTC. Residues: CSARRVEGYTF.

The chain uses TRBV7-9 and TRBJ2-3; D remains unclear. Germline V gene lookup returns CDR1 SEHNR and CDR2 FQNEAQ (reference sequence). The CDR3 consists of 15 residues. With 1 base removed from V and 3 bases from J, the gap between germline ends came to 11 bases. CDR3 residues: CASSLEFPRTDTQYF. The CDR3, as DNA: TGTGCCAGCAGCTTAGAATTCCCTCGGACAGATACGCAGTATTTT.

The genes are TRBV3-1 (or the pseudogene TRBV3-2) and TRBJ1-2; no reliable D call. Looked up from germline, CDR1 is LGHDT and CDR2 is YNNKEL (reference sequence). Trimming pared 5 bases from V and 7 bases from J, leaving 17 bases between. The CDR3 is 14 residues long. CDR3 loop: CASSLGRIYGGYTF. The CDR3 DNA sequence: TGTGCCAGCAGCTTAGGCAGGATATACGGTGGCTACACCTTC.